The present T cell receptor (beta chain) was sequenced within a study of control samples from healthy donors and cancer patients. Clones were sequenced by immunoSEQ multiplex PCR, and TCRdb holds only the in-frame ones, with some missing. The table includes 90,000 to 110,000 clones, roughly 89% detected once. V dropped 1 base and J dropped 4 bases, with 13 bases sitting between them. CDR3 size: 15 residues. Germline CDR1 and CDR2: SGHTA and FQGTGA. This receptor was obtained from a woman between 50 and 59 years old in good health. Sequences were obtained from blood. The gene calls are TRBV7-3 and TRBJ1-1; D call uncertain. The CDR3 spells CASSLSSSLGTEAFF. The CDR3 nucleotides are TGTGCCAGCAGCTTAAGTTCGTCTCTCGGCACTGAAGCTTTCTTT.